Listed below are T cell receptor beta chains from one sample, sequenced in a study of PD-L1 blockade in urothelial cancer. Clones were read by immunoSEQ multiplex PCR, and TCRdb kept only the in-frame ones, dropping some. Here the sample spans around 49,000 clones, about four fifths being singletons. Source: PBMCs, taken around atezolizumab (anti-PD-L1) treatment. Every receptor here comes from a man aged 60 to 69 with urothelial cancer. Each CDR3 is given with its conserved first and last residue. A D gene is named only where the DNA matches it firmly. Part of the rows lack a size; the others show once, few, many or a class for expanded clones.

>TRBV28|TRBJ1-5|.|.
CASSPDGRQPQHF
TGTGCCAGCAGCCCTGATGGCCGTCAGCCCCAGCATTTT
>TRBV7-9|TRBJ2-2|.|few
CASSPSGNTGELFF
TGTGCCAGCAGCCCGAGCGGCAACACCGGGGAGCTGTTTTTT
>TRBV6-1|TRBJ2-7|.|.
CASSENSSYEQYF
TGTGCCAGCAGTGAAAACAGCTCCTACGAGCAGTACTTC
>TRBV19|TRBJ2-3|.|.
CASRDPLRQKVNTQYF
TGTGCCAGTAGGGACCCGCTCCGACAGAAAGTGAATACGCAGTATTTT
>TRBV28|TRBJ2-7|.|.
CASSLVGSEQYF
TGTGCCAGCAGTTTAGTGGGGAGCGAGCAGTACTTC
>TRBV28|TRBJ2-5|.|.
CASSSTITIEETQYF
TGTGCCAGCAGTTCGACTATTACTATTGAGGAGACCCAGTACTTC
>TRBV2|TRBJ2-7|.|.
CASKRGSYEQYF
TGTGCCAGCAAAAGGGGGTCCTACGAGCAGTACTTC
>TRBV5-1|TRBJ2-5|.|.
CASSLRGTYQETQYF
TGCGCCAGCAGCTTGCGAGGTACTTACCAAGAGACCCAGTACTTC
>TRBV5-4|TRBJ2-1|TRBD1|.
CASSLGTGKSEQFF
TGTGCCAGCAGCTTAGGGACAGGGAAAAGTGAGCAGTTCTTC
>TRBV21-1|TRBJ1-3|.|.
CASSKRPKQPNSGNTIYF
TGTGCCAGCAGCAAGCGTCCCAAACAGCCTAACTCTGGAAACACCATATATTTT
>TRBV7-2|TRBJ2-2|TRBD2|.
CASSVLAGVGELFF
TGTGCCAGCAGCGTACTAGCGGGAGTTGGGGAGCTGTTTTTT
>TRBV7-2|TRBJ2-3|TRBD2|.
CASSWGGGGTDTQYF
TGTGCCAGCAGCTGGGGCGGGGGAGGCACAGATACGCAGTATTTT
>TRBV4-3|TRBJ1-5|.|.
CASSLQHYSNQPQHF
TGCGCCAGCAGCCTTCAGCACTATAGCAATCAGCCCCAGCATTTT
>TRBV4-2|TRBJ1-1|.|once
CASSQGLVRINTEAFF
TGTGCCAGCAGCCAAGGGCTGGTGCGGATAAACACTGAAGCTTTCTTT
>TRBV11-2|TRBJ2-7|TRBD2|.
CASSLDLAGDLYEQYF
TGTGCCAGCAGCTTAGATCTAGCGGGGGACCTCTACGAGCAGTACTTC
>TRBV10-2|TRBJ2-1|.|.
CASSGGDSGYNEQFF
TGCGCCAGCAGTGGGGGGGATTCCGGGTACAATGAGCAGTTCTTC
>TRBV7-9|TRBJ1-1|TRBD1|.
CASSLGLPGQGLNTEAFF
TGTGCCAGCAGCTTAGGACTCCCGGGACAGGGTCTGAACACTGAAGCTTTCTTT
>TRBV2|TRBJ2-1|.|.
CASSPDRDNEQFF
TGTGCCAGCAGTCCTGACAGAGACAATGAGCAGTTCTTC